The T cell receptor beta chain described here comes from a study of blood T cell repertoires in COVID-19. TCRdb's table, derived via immunoSEQ multiplex PCR, lists solely in-frame clones and lacks some. This table holds about 240,000 clones, roughly 85% found once. Trimming left V 3 bases short and J 0 bases short, with 7 bases between. The CDR3 is made up of 14 amino acids. CDR1 and CDR2 from the germline V gene are ENHRY and SYGVKD. The chain links TRBV10-3 to TRBJ2-3; D ambiguous. This TCR was recovered from a woman younger than 30 with acute or convalescent COVID-19. The material sequenced was peripheral blood. The CDR3 coding sequence is TGTGCCATCAGTGACACAAAAAGCACAGATACGCAGTATTTT. Its protein product is CAISDTKSTDTQYF.